The following is a TCR beta chain sequence with its context. The sample is drawn from a study of blood T cell repertoires in COVID-19. Study-level background: Acute and convalescent COVID-19 samples came from the United States, Italy and Spain. The analysed material was cDNA or gDNA that came from T cells, B-cell-depleted T cells, or PBMCs.

Method: immunoSEQ multiplex PCR; TCRdb's copy keeps in-frame clones and lacks some. The sample has some 330,000 clones, more than 75% seen once. Assignment of participants to cohorts was predicated upon participant-reported clinical history. The recovered donors of Cohort 3 showed two negative PCRs, clearance, or symptom resolution. J was trimmed by 6 bases and V by 1 base; bases with no gene match: 6. Germline CDR1 reads SEHNR; CDR2 reads FQNEAQ (reference sequence). This CDR3 has 15 amino acids. V is TRBV7-9 and J is TRBJ1-5, with TRBD1 matching over 7 bases. The sequence was obtained from a man aged 30 to 39 who had recovered from COVID-19. The sequencing sample was made of PBMCs or T cells enriched from blood (not recorded which). As DNA, the CDR3 is TGTGCCAGCAGCTTAGAGGGGGCGACGATTCAGCCCCAGCATTTT. It translates to CASSLEGATIQPQHF.